These 9 T cell receptor beta chains were sequenced from one sample in a study of T cell responses to AZD1222 COVID-19 vaccine (dated by TCRdb to 2020 to 2023). The meaning of the sample's time point label: baseline before first vaccination. Receptors were amplified or captured by the immunoSEQ multiplex PCR assay. TCRdb took over this immuneACCESS table, retaining in-frame rearrangements with V and J assigned. Such tables are incomplete; in checked studies, under half of the missing clones stem from an unresolved V gene, and the remainder is unexplained. The sample table shows roughly 150,000 clones, and 85% to 95% are seen once. The ten largest clonotypes hold 2.3% of the sample. The specimen comprised peripheral blood, sampled on day 0 of AZD1222 vaccination. These receptors came from an adult in good health.

The CDR3 coding sequence is TGTGCCAGCTCGGAACGGGGGGCTTTCACAGATACGCAGTATTTT. This gives the protein CASSERGAFTDTQYF. The chain has TRBV18 and TRBJ2-3, with D maybe TRBD2 (7 bases). Germline CDR1 reads KGHSH; CDR2 reads LQKENI. V was clipped by 6 bases and J by 2 bases, with 15 bases between them. The CDR3 length is 15 residues.

The rearrangement joins TRBV18 to TRBJ2-3; D remains ambiguous. Germline CDR1 is KGHSH and CDR2 is LQKENI. The CDR3 consists of 16 residues. The V end lost 0 bases, the J end lost 0 bases, and 10 bases lay between the germline ends. The CDR3: CASSPPGWASTDTQYF. CDR3 bases: TGTGCCAGCTCACCACCGGGATGGGCCAGCACAGATACGCAGTATTTT.

This clone was counted between two and nine times. The J gene is TRBJ2-7, the V gene TRBV3-1 (or the pseudogene TRBV3-2); 10 bases align to TRBD2. Losses at the gene ends were 4 bases for V and 3 bases for J; bases not matched to a gene: 6. Per germline, CDR1 LGHDT and CDR2 YNNKEL (reference sequence). The length of the CDR3 is 15 residues. CDR3 protein: CASSPGTSALYEQYF. CDR3 sequence (DNA): TGTGCCAGCAGCCCCGGGACTAGCGCCCTCTACGAGCAGTACTTC.

The J gene is TRBJ2-1, the V gene TRBV28, with no clear D. Trimming pared 5 bases from V and 5 bases from J, leaving 16 bases between. The CDR3 is made up of 15 amino acids. The germline V gene has CDR1 MDHEN and CDR2 SYDVKM. The CDR3 DNA reads TGTGCCAGCAGTCCCCGGGCTAGTCACCACAATGAGCAGTTCTTC. Translation: CASSPRASHHNEQFF.

The chain has TRBV15 and TRBJ1-1; the D gene is possibly TRBD1 (5 bases). The CDR3 extends over 12 amino acids. Trimming removed 0 bases at V and 12 bases at J, with 11 bases between. Germline V CDR1 and CDR2: LNHNV, YYDKDF (reference sequence). This CDR3 reads CATSREGRVTFF. In DNA, the CDR3 is TGTGCCACCAGCAGAGAGGGCAGGGTAACTTTCTTT. The full variable domain, its missing parts supplied by reference TRBV15 and TRBJ1-1, is DAMVIQNPRYQVTQFGKPVTLSCSQTLNHNVMYWYQQKSSQAPKLLFHYYDKDFNNEADTPDNFQSRRPNTSFCFLDIRSPGLGDTAMYLCATSREGRVTFFGQGTRLTVV.

This clone was recorded only once. The chain is built from TRBV30 and TRBJ1-5; unclear D gene. V lost 2 bases, J lost 3 bases, and 8 bases lay in between. Germline CDR1 is GTSNPN and CDR2 is SVGIG (reference sequence). This CDR3 region has 13 residues. The CDR3 sequence is CAWSMGFNQPQHF. CDR3 nucleotides: TGTGCCTGGAGTATGGGGTTCAATCAGCCCCAGCATTTT.

This chain connects TRBV18 to TRBJ2-7; D is possibly TRBD2 (6 bases). Germline-derived CDR1 and CDR2 are KGHSH and LQKENI. V lost 2 bases and J lost 3, with 11 bases in between. This CDR3 has 14 amino acids. The CDR3 region is CASSPGGRIYEQYF. The CDR3 DNA reads as TGTGCCAGCTCACCAGGGGGGAGAATCTACGAGCAGTACTTC.

The chain employs TRBV6-1 and TRBJ1-1, with 9 bases matching TRBD1. Germline V gene lookup returns CDR1 MNHNS and CDR2 SASEGT. V was clipped by 2 bases and J by 10 bases; unmatched bases: 2. The CDR3 is made up of 12 amino acids. CDR3 sequence reads: CASSEYRGRAFF. For the CDR3, the DNA is TGTGCCAGCAGTGAATACAGGGGGCGAGCTTTCTTT.

The gene calls are TRBV9 and TRBJ2-6; the D is unclear. Trimming took 0 bases from V and 1 from J, leaving 8 bases between them. CDR1 and CDR2 (germline): SGDLS, YYNGEE. This CDR3 is built from 16 residues. CDR3 sequence reads: CASSVVGASGANVLTF. Written as DNA, the CDR3 is TGTGCCAGCAGCGTAGTGGGTGCGTCTGGGGCCAACGTCCTGACTTTC.